This T cell receptor (beta chain) was found in a study of CD8 T cells in Susac syndrome. General study findings and limits: It was acknowledged in the study that its TCR sequencing and HLA analysis involved a relatively small number of individuals.

Of note for this clonotype: Its antigen is unknown.

cDNA came from about 0.5 to 1 ug RNA primed by random hexamers. The method of amplification for TCR beta CDR3 was immunoSEQ multiplex PCR, covering 54 Vbeta and 13 Jbeta. Each CDR3 protein is one row after TCRdb ran MiXCR on the immunoSEQ multiplex PCR reads. The sample records 95,000 to 150,000 distinct CDR3 sequences, more than 85% being singletons. The germline CDR1 and CDR2 sequences are SEHNR and FQNEAQ (reference sequence). V shed 2 bases and J 6 bases; nucleotides not matched to a gene: 2. The CDR3 contains 15 residues. The clonotype comes from a human donor with multiple sclerosis. Input material: CD8+ T cells from PBMCs. This rearrangement joins TRBV7-9 to TRBJ1-6, with 9 positions matching TRBD1. In DNA form, the CDR3 reads TGTGCCAGCAGCTTACGGGACAGGGCTAATTCACCCCTCCACTTT. The encoded protein is CASSLRDRANSPLHF.